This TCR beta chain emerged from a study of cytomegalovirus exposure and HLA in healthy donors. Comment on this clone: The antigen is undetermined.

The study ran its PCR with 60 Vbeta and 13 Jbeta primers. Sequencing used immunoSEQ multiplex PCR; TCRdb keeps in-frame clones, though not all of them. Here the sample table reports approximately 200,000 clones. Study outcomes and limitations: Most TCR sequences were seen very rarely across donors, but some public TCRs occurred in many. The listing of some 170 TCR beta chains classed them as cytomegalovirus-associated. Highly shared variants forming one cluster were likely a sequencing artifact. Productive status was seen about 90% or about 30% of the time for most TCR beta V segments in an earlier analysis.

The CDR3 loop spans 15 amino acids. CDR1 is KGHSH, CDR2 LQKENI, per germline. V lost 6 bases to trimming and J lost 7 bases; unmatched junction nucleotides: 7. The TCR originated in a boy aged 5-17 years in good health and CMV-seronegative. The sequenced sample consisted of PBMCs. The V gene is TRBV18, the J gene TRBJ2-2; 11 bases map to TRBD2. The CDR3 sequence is CASSQGLAAVGELFF. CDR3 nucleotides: TGTGCCAGCTCGCAGGGACTAGCGGCTGTCGGGGAGCTGTTTTTT.